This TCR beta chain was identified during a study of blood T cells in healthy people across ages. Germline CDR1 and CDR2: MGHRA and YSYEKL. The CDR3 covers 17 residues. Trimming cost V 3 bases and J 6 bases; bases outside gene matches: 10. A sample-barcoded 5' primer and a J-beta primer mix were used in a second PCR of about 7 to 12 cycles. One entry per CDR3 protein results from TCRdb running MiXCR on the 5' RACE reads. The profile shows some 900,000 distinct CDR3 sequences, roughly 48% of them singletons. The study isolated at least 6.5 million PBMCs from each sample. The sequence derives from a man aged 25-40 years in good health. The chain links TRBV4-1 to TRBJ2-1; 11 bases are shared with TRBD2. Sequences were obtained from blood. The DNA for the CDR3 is TGCGCCAGCAGCCATTTATCTAGCGGGGGGCCGAGCAATGAGCAGTTCTTC. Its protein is CASSHLSSGGPSNEQFF.